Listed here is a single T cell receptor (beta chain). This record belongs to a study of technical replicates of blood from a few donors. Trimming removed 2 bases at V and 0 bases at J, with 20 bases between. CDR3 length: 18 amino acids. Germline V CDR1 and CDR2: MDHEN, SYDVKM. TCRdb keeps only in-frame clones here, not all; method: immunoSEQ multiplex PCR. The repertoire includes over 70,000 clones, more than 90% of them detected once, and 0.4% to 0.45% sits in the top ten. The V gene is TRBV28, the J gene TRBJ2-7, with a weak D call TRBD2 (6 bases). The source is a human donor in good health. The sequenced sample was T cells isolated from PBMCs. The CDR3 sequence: CASSLRLHLARLSYEQYF. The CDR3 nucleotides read TGTGCCAGCAGTTTAAGATTACACCTAGCGCGGCTCTCCTACGAGCAGTACTTC.